These T cell receptor beta chains were read from a single sample in a study of T-cell reconstitution after alpha-beta-depleted transplantation in children. TCRdb recomputed calls from the PCR reads with MiXCR, one row per CDR3 protein. The sample holds around 490,000 distinct CDR3 sequences; approximately 10% are singletons and the top ten take 13% to 15%. Sequenced material: PBMCs, mostly from graft donor cells, taken 180 days after TCRalphabeta/CD19-depleted stem cell transplant. Receptors originate from a female patient between 2 and 15 years old who had a stem cell transplant for aplastic anemia, so the T cells may come from the graft donor. Both conserved end residues are part of each CDR3. The D gene is left open where the match is weak. Some rows mark clone size as missing; the rest say once, few, many or name a class of expanded clone.

v_call: TRBV7-6; j_call: TRBJ2-7; cdr3_length: 16; d_call: TRBD1; clone_size: many; cdr3_nt: TGTGCCAGCAGCTTTAAAAGCCGGGACAGGGGATACGAGCAGTACTTC; cdr3_aa: CASSFKSRDRGYEQYF
v_call: TRBV4-3; j_call: TRBJ2-1; cdr3_length: 18; d_call: .; clone_size: few; cdr3_nt: TGCGCCAGCAGCCAAGATAGGGGTTTCGGGATGGGAGGCGATGAGCAGTTCTTC; cdr3_aa: CASSQDRGFGMGGDEQFF
v_call: TRBV11-2; j_call: TRBJ2-2; cdr3_length: 18; d_call: .; clone_size: .; cdr3_nt: TGTGCCAGCAGGCAACTCGGGGGACAGTTGCTGAACACCGGGGAGCTGTTTTTT; cdr3_aa: CASRQLGGQLLNTGELFF
v_call: TRBV15; j_call: TRBJ2-7; cdr3_length: 14; d_call: .; clone_size: many; cdr3_nt: TGTGCCACCAGCAGAGTGGGCAGATCCTACGAGCAGTACTTC; cdr3_aa: CATSRVGRSYEQYF
v_call: TRBV7-6; j_call: TRBJ2-3; cdr3_length: 15; d_call: .; clone_size: few; cdr3_nt: TGTGCCAGCAGCTTAGAGCGGGCTTTAGCAGGGACGCAGTATTTT; cdr3_aa: CASSLERALAGTQYF
v_call: TRBV12-3/TRBV12-4; j_call: TRBJ2-1; cdr3_length: 11; d_call: .; clone_size: many; cdr3_nt: TGTGCCAGCAGTCCCTCGAATGAGCAGTTCTTC; cdr3_aa: CASSPSNEQFF
v_call: TRBV28; j_call: TRBJ2-5; cdr3_length: 14; d_call: .; clone_size: .; cdr3_nt: TGTGCCAGCAGTTTATTGGCAGGGGCAGAGACCCAGTACTTC; cdr3_aa: CASSLLAGAETQYF
v_call: TRBV5-1; j_call: TRBJ2-7; cdr3_length: 14; d_call: .; clone_size: .; cdr3_nt: TGCGCCAGCAGCGAGGAGGGCCTCCCCTACGAGCAGTACTTC; cdr3_aa: CASSEEGLPYEQYF
v_call: TRBV20-1; j_call: TRBJ2-7; cdr3_length: 11; d_call: .; clone_size: many; cdr3_nt: TGCAGTGCTAGAGGGGGGCTAGCGGCGTCCTTC; cdr3_aa: CSARGGLAASF
v_call: TRBV28; j_call: TRBJ1-2; cdr3_length: 15; d_call: .; clone_size: few; cdr3_nt: TGTGCCAGCAGTCTGCCCGGACATCTAAACTATGGCTACACCTTC; cdr3_aa: CASSLPGHLNYGYTF
v_call: TRBV15; j_call: TRBJ1-4; cdr3_length: 14; d_call: .; clone_size: few; cdr3_nt: TGTGCCACCAGCATGAGACTCTCTAATGAAAAACTGTTTTTT; cdr3_aa: CATSMRLSNEKLFF